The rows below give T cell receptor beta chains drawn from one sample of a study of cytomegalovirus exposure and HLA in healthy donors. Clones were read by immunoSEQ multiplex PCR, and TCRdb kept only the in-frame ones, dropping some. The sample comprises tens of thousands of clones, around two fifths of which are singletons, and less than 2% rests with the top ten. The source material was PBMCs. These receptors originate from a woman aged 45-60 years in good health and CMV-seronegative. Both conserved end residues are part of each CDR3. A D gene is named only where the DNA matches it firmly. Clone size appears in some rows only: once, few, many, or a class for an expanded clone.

CDR3nt: TGTGCCTGGAGTAGCACAGGGGGCAACACTGAAGCTTTCTTT
CDR3aa: CAWSSTGGNTEAFF
d_gene: TRBD1
abundance: few
j_gene: TRBJ1-1
v_gene: TRBV30

CDR3nt: TGTGCCACCCGGACAGGGCTCACCCCGAACTATGGCTACACCTTC
CDR3aa: CATRTGLTPNYGYTF
d_gene: TRBD1
abundance: few
j_gene: TRBJ1-2
v_gene: TRBV19

CDR3nt: TGTGCCAGCAGCGATCCCGGGACAGGGGGGGAGAAGCCCCAGCATTTT
CDR3aa: CASSDPGTGGEKPQHF
d_gene: TRBD1
abundance: .
j_gene: TRBJ1-5
v_gene: TRBV7-9

CDR3nt: TGTGCCAGCAGCTTAGTGCCGGGTACATTACAAGAGACCCAGTACTTC
CDR3aa: CASSLVPGTLQETQYF
d_gene: .
abundance: .
j_gene: TRBJ2-5
v_gene: TRBV7-9

CDR3nt: TGTGCCAGCAGCCGCCTAGTCGGAGAGACCCAGTACTTC
CDR3aa: CASSRLVGETQYF
d_gene: .
abundance: .
j_gene: TRBJ2-5
v_gene: TRBV7-9

CDR3nt: TGTGCCAGCAGCTTAGTAGGACAAAGCAATCAGCCCCAGCATTTT
CDR3aa: CASSLVGQSNQPQHF
d_gene: .
abundance: .
j_gene: TRBJ1-5
v_gene: TRBV7-8

CDR3nt: TGTGCCAGCAGCCCCGGACAGGCGCACACTGAAGCTTTCTTT
CDR3aa: CASSPGQAHTEAFF
d_gene: TRBD1
abundance: few
j_gene: TRBJ1-1
v_gene: TRBV7-9

CDR3nt: TGTGCCAGCAGTGAAGCCCCCGGGACTACCCAGTTCTTC
CDR3aa: CASSEAPGTTQFF
d_gene: TRBD2
abundance: .
j_gene: TRBJ2-1
v_gene: TRBV2

CDR3nt: TGTGCCAGCAGTTTCGTGAACTATGGCTACACCTTC
CDR3aa: CASSFVNYGYTF
d_gene: .
abundance: .
j_gene: TRBJ1-2
v_gene: TRBV5-8

CDR3nt: TGTGCCAGCACCTCCGGACAGACCTACGAGCAGTACTTC
CDR3aa: CASTSGQTYEQYF
d_gene: .
abundance: .
j_gene: TRBJ2-7
v_gene: TRBV6-1

CDR3nt: TGTGCCAGCAGGTCAGCGGGGAGAGGAACTGAAGCTTTCTTT
CDR3aa: CASRSAGRGTEAFF
d_gene: .
abundance: .
j_gene: TRBJ1-1
v_gene: TRBV27

CDR3nt: TGTGCCAGCAGTTTATACGGGGGAGGAATTTCACCCCTCCACTTT
CDR3aa: CASSLYGGGISPLHF
d_gene: .
abundance: .
j_gene: TRBJ1-6
v_gene: TRBV27

CDR3nt: TGTGCCAGCACAAGGACAGGGAATGGCTACACCTTC
CDR3aa: CASTRTGNGYTF
d_gene: TRBD1
abundance: .
j_gene: TRBJ1-2
v_gene: TRBV19

CDR3nt: TGTGCCAGCAGCTTAAAGCGGGAGTATTCGTTTGGCTCGCAGTACTTC
CDR3aa: CASSLKREYSFGSQYF
d_gene: TRBD2
abundance: .
j_gene: TRBJ2-5
v_gene: TRBV7-8

CDR3nt: TGCAGCGGTGACTCGCAGGGGGCGCGAGCTTTCTTT
CDR3aa: CSGDSQGARAFF
d_gene: TRBD1
abundance: .
j_gene: TRBJ1-1
v_gene: TRBV29-1

CDR3nt: TGTGCCAGCAGCCCTCTGGCGGGACCCTACGAGCAGTACTTC
CDR3aa: CASSPLAGPYEQYF
d_gene: .
abundance: once
j_gene: TRBJ2-7
v_gene: TRBV28

CDR3nt: TGTGCCAGCAGCCCCTTCCAGGACAATCAGCCCCAGCATTTT
CDR3aa: CASSPFQDNQPQHF
d_gene: .
abundance: .
j_gene: TRBJ1-5
v_gene: TRBV27

CDR3nt: TGTGCCAGCAGCTTAGTAGCGAACACTGAAGCTTTCTTT
CDR3aa: CASSLVANTEAFF
d_gene: .
abundance: .
j_gene: TRBJ1-1
v_gene: TRBV7-6